The 23 T cell receptor beta chains below all came from one sample that was sequenced in a study of CD8+ T cells in alopecia areata. Reverse transcription of extracted RNA yielded cDNA, which provided the sequencing template. The repertoire was sequenced with immunoSEQ multiplex PCR; TCRdb's copy has only in-frame clones and lacks some. This table holds about 100,000 clones, roughly 60% found once. The sequenced sample was CD8+ T cells sorted from blood. These receptor sequences come from a human donor in good health.

This chain joins TRBV13 and TRBJ2-7; possibly TRBD1 for D (5 bases). Germline V gene lookup returns CDR1 PRHDT and CDR2 FYEKMQ (reference sequence). CDR3 length: 13 residues. V was pared by 1 base and J by 2 bases, with 6 bases between. The CDR3 DNA reads as TGTGCCAGCAGCTTAGAAGGGGCCTACGAGCAGTACTTC. Amino acid sequence: CASSLEGAYEQYF.

This chain joins TRBV27 and TRBJ2-7; D is possibly TRBD1 (5 bases). The V and J ends lost 3 bases and 4 bases respectively, with 10 bases between them. The germline gives CDR1 MNHEY, CDR2 SMNVEV (reference sequence). The length of the CDR3 is 13 residues. The CDR3 DNA reads TGTGCCAGCAGTTTCAGGGCTCCGTACGAGCAGTACTTC. Its protein is CASSFRAPYEQYF.

J is TRBJ2-7 and V is TRBV7-2, with a possible D match to TRBD2 (6 bases). The CDR3 sequence is 15 residues long. CDR1 and CDR2 (germline): SGHTA, FQGNSA. Trimming cost V 5 bases and J 2 bases, with 16 bases left between them. CDR3 DNA: TGTGCCAGCAGCACAAGCCGGGAGCCGCCCTACGAGCAGTACTTC. Its protein is CASSTSREPPYEQYF.

The V and J genes are TRBV29-1 and TRBJ2-1; TRBD1 aligns across 7 bases. The CDR3 runs 14 residues. CDR1 SQVTM and CDR2 ANQGSEA come from the germline V gene. V shed 3 bases and J 7 bases; nucleotides not matched to a gene: 9. Here the CDR3 reads CSVDRLQGKNEQFF. The CDR3 region has the DNA TGCAGCGTTGATAGGCTACAGGGGAAGAATGAGCAGTTCTTC.

This clone was counted between two and nine times. CDR3 nucleotides: TGTGCCAGCACCCGGAGCGGGGGGGCCGACAATGAGCAGTTCTTC. Amino acid sequence: CASTRSGGADNEQFF. J is TRBJ2-1 and V is TRBV5-5; 10 bases map to TRBD2. The CDR3 consists of 15 residues. Per the germline V gene, CDR1 is SGHKS and CDR2 is YYEKEE (reference sequence). The V segment lost 6 bases and the J segment 5 bases; nucleotides outside the gene matches: 8.

Only one count was recorded for this clone. V is TRBV25-1 and J is TRBJ2-2, with D possibly being TRBD2 (7 bases). CDR1 and CDR2 from the germline V gene are MGHDK and SYGVNS. The CDR3 totals 18 residues. The germline V and J ends were trimmed by 6 bases and 0 bases, with 20 bases remaining between them. The CDR3 is CASRARGAERTNTGELFF. In nucleotides, the CDR3 is TGTGCCAGCAGAGCCCGGGGGGCTGAAAGGACGAACACCGGGGAGCTGTTTTTT.

This clone has only one observation. This chain connects TRBV4-3 to TRBJ2-1; 8 bases are shared with TRBD1. The V and J ends lost 1 base and 6 bases, in that order; junction bases with no gene match: 2. Germline values: CDR1 LGHNA, CDR2 YSLEER. The length of the CDR3 is 14 residues. As DNA, the CDR3 is TGCGCCAGCAGCCAAGCTGGACAGGGCAATGAGCAGTTCTTC. Translating gives CASSQAGQGNEQFF.

In this sample, this clone turned up a few times. The chain is built from TRBV5-1 and TRBJ2-7; 10 nucleotides align to TRBD1. The CDR3 is made up of 14 amino acids. CDR1 and CDR2 (germline): SGHRS, YFSETQ. V shed 6 bases and J 4 bases; nucleotides not matched to a gene: 7. The CDR3 DNA follows: TGCGCCAGCACGGTGGGACAGGGGAATTACGAGCAGTACTTC. It yields the protein CASTVGQGNYEQYF.

This chain uses TRBV5-1 with TRBJ2-1; the match to TRBD2 covers 10 bases. With 0 bases clipped from V and 9 bases from J, the junction kept 6 bases outside the gene matches. The CDR3 covers 15 residues. Germline CDR1 reads SGHRS; CDR2 reads YFSETQ. The CDR3 here is CASSLAASGGGEQFF. CDR3 in DNA: TGCGCCAGCAGCTTGGCCGCTAGCGGGGGAGGTGAGCAGTTCTTC. Using reference TRBV5-1 and TRBJ2-1 for the parts outside the CDR3, the full variable domain is KAGVTQTPRYLIKTRGQQVTLSCSPISGHRSVSWYQQTPGQGLQFLFEYFSETQRNKGNFPGRFSGRQFSNSRSEMNVSTLELGDSALYLCASSLAASGGGEQFFGPGTRLTVL.

This sequence joins TRBV15 and TRBJ2-2; D not resolved. This CDR3 comprises 19 residues. Deletions cut 0 bases from V and 0 bases from J, with 17 bases between. The germline CDR1 and CDR2 sequences are LNHNV and YYDKDF (reference sequence). CDR3: CATSRDRFVERTNTGELFF. The DNA for the CDR3 is TGTGCCACCAGCAGAGATCGTTTCGTCGAGAGGACGAACACCGGGGAGCTGTTTTTT. Looking up the rest from reference TRBV15 and TRBJ2-2 gives the full variable domain: DAMVIQNPRYQVTQFGKPVTLSCSQTLNHNVMYWYQQKSSQAPKLLFHYYDKDFNNEADTPDNFQSRRPNTSFCFLDIRSPGLGDTAMYLCATSRDRFVERTNTGELFFGEGSRLTVL.

The rearrangement joins TRBV7-9 to TRBJ1-2, with unresolved D. Trimming left V 1 base short and J 6 bases short, with 15 bases between. Germline CDR1 SEHNR, CDR2 FQNEAQ (reference sequence). CDR3 length: 15 residues. CDR3 in DNA: TGTGCCAGCAGCTTAGGAGGTTTGCCTTGGGATGGCTACACCTTC. As protein: CASSLGGLPWDGYTF.

In this sample, this clone turned up once. The V call is TRBV19, the J call TRBJ1-1, with D unresolved. V was clipped by 7 bases and J by 1 base, with 7 bases between them. Germline CDR1 is LNHDA and CDR2 is SQIVND (reference sequence). This CDR3 is 12 amino acids long. The CDR3 is CASTHKNTEAFF. DNA of the CDR3: TGTGCCAGTACGCATAAGAACACTGAAGCTTTCTTT.

The chain couples TRBV27 to TRBJ2-1, with D tentatively TRBD2 (5 bases). Between the trimmed V and J ends, which lost 5 bases and 2 bases, there was a span of 19 bases. The CDR3 runs to 17 residues. Germline V gene lookup returns CDR1 MNHEY and CDR2 SMNVEV (reference sequence). The CDR3 here is CASSPISSRGAYNEQFF. The CDR3 nucleotides are TGTGCCAGCAGTCCCATCTCTAGCAGAGGAGCCTACAATGAGCAGTTCTTC.

The V and J genes are TRBV7-8 and TRBJ1-5, with D perhaps matching TRBD1 (5 bases). The V end was cut by 5 bases, the J end by 0 bases, with 14 bases between. The CDR3 runs to 16 residues. The germline V gene has CDR1 SGHVS and CDR2 FQNEAQ. This CDR3 is CASSHDRPYSNQPQHF. The CDR3 nucleotides read TGTGCCAGCAGCCACGACAGACCATATAGCAATCAGCCCCAGCATTTT. Combining the CDR3 with reference TRBV7-8 and TRBJ1-5 gives the whole variable domain GAGVSQSPRYKVAKRGQDVALRCDPISGHVSLFWYQQALGQGPEFLTYFQNEAQLDKSGLPSDRFFAERPEGSVSTLKIQRTQQEDSAVYLCASSHDRPYSNQPQHFGDGTRLSIL.

This clone was counted between two and nine times. The chain links TRBV28 to TRBJ2-5; possibly TRBD1 for D (7 bases). The CDR3 contains 15 residues. Trimming took off 5 bases at V and 4 bases at J, with 17 bases between the two ends. CDR1 is MDHEN, CDR2 SYDVKM, per germline. CDR3 nucleotides: TGTGCCAGCAGTACCATAGATCAGGGGGGAGAGACCCAGTACTTC. As protein: CASSTIDQGGETQYF.

This chain connects TRBV7-9 to TRBJ2-5; 9 nucleotides line up with TRBD2. Germline lookup yields CDR1 SEHNR and CDR2 FQNEAQ (reference sequence). J was trimmed by 0 bases and V by 2 bases; bases with no gene match: 4. The CDR3 sequence is 16 residues long. CDR3 region: CASSLSSGGYQETQYF. In nucleotides, the CDR3 is TGTGCCAGCAGCTTAAGTAGCGGGGGATACCAAGAGACCCAGTACTTC.

This clone was recorded a few times. The gene calls are TRBV14 and TRBJ1-3; D is unresolved. Trimming left V 0 bases short and J 4 bases short, with 7 bases between. There are 14 residues in the CDR3. Looked up from germline, CDR1 is SGHDN and CDR2 is FVKESK. The CDR3 coding sequence is TGTGCCAGCAGCCAAGACGCGAGGGGAAACACCATATATTTT. Amino acids: CASSQDARGNTIYF.

The gene calls are TRBV11-1 and TRBJ1-6; D not certain. This CDR3 spans 13 amino acids. Germline assignment: CDR1 SGHAT and CDR2 FQDESV (reference sequence). V lost 4 bases to trimming and J lost 10 bases, with 11 bases between them. As DNA, the CDR3 is TGTGCCAGCAGCTCCGGGATCGGATCACCCCTCCACTTT. Protein: CASSSGIGSPLHF. Using reference TRBV11-1 and TRBJ1-6 for the parts outside the CDR3, the full variable domain is EAEVAQSPRYKITEKSQAVAFWCDPISGHATLYWYRQILGQGPELLVQFQDESVVDDSQLPKDRFSAERLKGVDSTLKIQPAELGDSAMYLCASSSGIGSPLHFGNGTRLTVT.

This sequence joins TRBV28 and TRBJ2-7, with 10 bases fitting TRBD1. J lost 4 bases, V lost 6 bases, and 3 bases had no gene match. The CDR3 covers 13 residues. Germline V lookup: CDR1 MDHEN, CDR2 SYDVKM. CDR3 nucleotide sequence: TGTGCCAGCAGAGACAGGGGGCCTTACGAGCAGTACTTC. This gives the protein CASRDRGPYEQYF.

This chain links TRBV4-1 with TRBJ2-1; TRBD1 matches at 7 bases. This CDR3 has 15 residues. Germline V gene lookup returns CDR1 MGHRA and CDR2 YSYEKL. After removal of 0 bases from V and 6 bases from J, the junction contained 5 bases not matched to a gene. CDR3 in amino acids: CASSQDPTGVNEQFF. For the CDR3, the DNA is TGCGCCAGCAGCCAAGATCCAACAGGGGTCAATGAGCAGTTCTTC.

This clone was counted a few times. The sample holds other DNA sequences that translate to the same CDR3. The chain recombines TRBV29-1 with TRBJ2-7; possible D gene TRBD2, 6 bases. The length of the CDR3 is 13 residues. The germline V gene encodes CDR1 SQVTM and CDR2 ANQGSEA. Trimming took off 4 bases at V and 2 bases at J, with 12 bases between the two ends. The CDR3: CSVAGGATYEQYF. The CDR3 bases are TGCAGCGTTGCCGGGGGAGCTACCTACGAGCAGTACTTC.

This chain joins TRBV30 and TRBJ1-2; TRBD1 is a possible D gene (5 bases). Trimming removed 0 bases from V and 4 bases from J, with 18 bases in between. This CDR3 contains 16 residues. Germline V gives CDR1 GTSNPN, CDR2 SVGIG (reference sequence). CDR3 residues: CAWSVWFAGERYGYTF. In nucleotides, the CDR3 is TGTGCCTGGAGTGTATGGTTCGCGGGGGAGCGCTATGGCTACACCTTC.

This sequence joins TRBV30 and TRBJ2-7; no reliable D call. In germline, CDR1 is GTSNPN, CDR2 SVGIG (reference sequence). Between the trimmed V and J ends, which lost 7 bases and 3 bases, there was a span of 10 bases. The CDR3 runs 11 residues. The CDR3 nucleotides are TGTGCCTTCCAGGTGGACTACGAGCAGTACTTC. Translating gives CAFQVDYEQYF.